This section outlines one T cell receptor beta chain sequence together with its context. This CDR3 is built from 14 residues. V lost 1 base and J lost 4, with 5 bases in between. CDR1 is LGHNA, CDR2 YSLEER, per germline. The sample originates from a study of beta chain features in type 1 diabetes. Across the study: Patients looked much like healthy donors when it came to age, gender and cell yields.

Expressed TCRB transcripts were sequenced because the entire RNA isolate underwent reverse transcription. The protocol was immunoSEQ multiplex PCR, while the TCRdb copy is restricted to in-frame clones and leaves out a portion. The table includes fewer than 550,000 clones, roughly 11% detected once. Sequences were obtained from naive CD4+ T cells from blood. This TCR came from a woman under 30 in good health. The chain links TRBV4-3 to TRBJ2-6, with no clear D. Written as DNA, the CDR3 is TGCGCCAGCAGCCAAGTAGGGGGGGCCAACGTCCTGACTTTC. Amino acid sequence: CASSQVGGANVLTF.